This T cell receptor beta chain was observed in a study of blood T cell repertoires in COVID-19. Study overall: Samples came from the United States, Italy and Spain, spanning acute and convalescent COVID-19. T cells, B-cell-depleted T cells, or PBMCs provided the cDNA or gDNA that served as material.

Per the original methods: Amplifying reference gene primers gave estimates of nucleated cell counts. Method: immunoSEQ multiplex PCR; TCRdb's copy keeps in-frame clones and lacks some. D and trimming come from the DNA, and the V and J calls and clone size come from that table. The sample carries over 150,000 clones, about four fifths recorded once. This TCR was recovered from a woman between 55 and 75 years old with acute or convalescent COVID-19. The sequencing sample was made of peripheral blood.

CDR3 in amino acids: CASSLLVGFNEKLFF. Written as DNA, the CDR3 is TGTGCCAGCAGCCTCCTCGTGGGCTTTAATGAAAAACTGTTTTTT. The rearrangement joins TRBV3-1 (or the pseudogene TRBV3-2) to TRBJ1-4, with no clear D. The V end was cut by 4 bases, the J end by 4 bases, with 13 bases between. Per the germline V gene, CDR1 is LGHDT and CDR2 is YNNKEL (reference sequence). This CDR3 has 15 amino acids.